Below, 2 T cell receptor beta chains from the same sample are listed, as sequenced in a study of T cells in Graves' hyperthyroidism and ophthalmopathy (dated by TCRdb to the late 2010s). Preparation of the library involved multiplex PCR. The run used an Illumina HiSeq 2000. The TCR beta CDR3 regions were amplified from RNA transcripts. The TCR CDR3 was subjected to a first round of RT-PCR using the HTBI primer set and the Qiagen OneStep RT-PCR kit. Using fastp trimming at Q25 and MiXCR clonotype assembly, TCRdb reanalyzed the public sequencing data and kept in-frame beta chains. Entries are consolidated by CDR3 protein sequence, retaining the most common genes and DNA. This sample lists approximately 590,000 distinct CDR3 sequences; 46% were detected once. In total, the top ten clones hold approximately 8.2% of the sample. The sequenced material came from peripheral blood or thyroid tissue (not recorded which). These receptor sequences come from a woman aged 18-35 years with Graves' hyperthyroidism. Donor details come from another sample of the same person, matched by shared clones.

Details on this clonotype: This is likely a read error, given that the CDR3 carries no conserved phenylalanine or tryptophan at its end. This sequence joins TRBV11-2 and TRBJ1-2; 10 bases align to TRBD1. Germline CDR1 and CDR2: SGHAT and FQNNGV. The CDR3 totals 15 residues. V dropped 6 bases and J dropped 5; count of bases not matched to a gene: 9. The CDR3 reads CASSGQGVESYGYTL. The CDR3 DNA is TGTGCCAGCAGTGGACAGGGGGTAGAATCATATGGCTACACCCTC.

This clonotype was observed a few times. V is TRBV2 and J is TRBJ1-2; D remains unclear. Germline V gives CDR1 SNHLY, CDR2 FYNNEI. V gave up 6 bases and J gave up 1 base, with 9 bases separating them. The CDR3 consists of 13 residues. CDR3 protein: CASSLWHNYGYTF. The CDR3 coding sequence is TGTGCCAGCAGCCTCTGGCATAACTATGGCTACACCTTC.